The present T cell receptor (beta chain) was sequenced within a study of control samples from healthy donors and cancer patients. CDR3 length: 15 residues. Germline V gene data show CDR1 as LGHNA and CDR2 as YSLEER. The V and J ends lost 1 base and 4 bases respectively, with 13 bases between them. Generated by immunoSEQ multiplex PCR, the TCRdb table keeps only in-frame clones and is missing some. This table holds tens of thousands of clones, roughly 83% found once. The sequenced sample was blood. The TCR sequence derives from a man aged 55 to 70 in good health. This rearrangement joins TRBV4-3 to TRBJ2-5, with TRBD1 as a possible D gene (6 bases). CDR3 sequence: CASSQAQDSVETQYF. The CDR3 DNA follows: TGCGCCAGCAGCCAAGCCCAGGACAGTGTAGAGACCCAGTACTTC.